Presented here are 21 T cell receptor beta chains from one specimen sequenced in a study of shared clonotypes between healthy human individuals. Clones were sequenced by immunoSEQ multiplex PCR, and TCRdb holds only the in-frame ones, with some missing. The sample holds around 1.4 million clones, approximately 98.5% seen once. The sample comprised naive CD4+ T cells sorted from blood. The subset was: CD45RA+ positively selected. Every receptor here comes from a man aged 25 to 45 in good health.

This rearrangement joins TRBV6-5 to TRBJ2-5, with 8 positions matching TRBD2. The CDR3 consists of 14 residues. The germline V gene encodes CDR1 MNHEY and CDR2 SVGAGI. V was clipped by 6 bases and J by 5 bases; unmatched bases: 8. CDR3 sequence: CASRPAGGWETQYF. The DNA of the CDR3 is TGTGCCAGCAGACCCGCGGGAGGTTGGGAGACCCAGTACTTC.

The V call is TRBV18, the J call TRBJ1-3; D call uncertain. CDR1 and CDR2 from the germline V gene are KGHSH and LQKENI. CDR3 length equals 16 residues. Trimming removed 2 bases from V and 0 bases from J, with 11 bases in between. The CDR3 nucleotides read TGTGCCAGCTCACCAAGCATGTGGACCTCTGGAAACACCATATATTTT. Its translation is CASSPSMWTSGNTIYF.

This clone was seen once. V is TRBV11-2 and J is TRBJ1-3, with a possible D match to TRBD1 (5 bases). The V gene lost 1 base and the J gene lost 2 bases, with 12 bases spanning the gap. Germline-derived CDR1 and CDR2 are SGHAT and FQNNGV. The CDR3 contains 16 residues. This CDR3 is CASSLGGTVAGNTIYF. CDR3 nucleotides: TGTGCCAGCAGCTTAGGGGGGACCGTGGCTGGAAACACCATATATTTT.

This rearrangement joins TRBV9 to TRBJ2-7, with 7 nucleotides matching TRBD2. The junction had 5 bases not matched to a gene; V was cut back by 3 bases and J by 2 bases. Germline CDR1 reads SGDLS; CDR2 reads YYNGEE. The CDR3 extends over 14 amino acids. The CDR3 reads CASSDGTTTYEQYF. DNA of the CDR3: TGTGCCAGCAGCGACGGGACTACCACCTACGAGCAGTACTTC.

In its sample, this clone was seen once. J is TRBJ2-1 and V is TRBV19; 9 positions match TRBD1. CDR1 is LNHDA, CDR2 SQIVND, per germline (reference sequence). CDR3 length: 16 residues. After removal of 3 bases from V and 7 bases from J, the junction contained 10 bases not matched to a gene. CDR3 DNA: TGTGCCAGTAGTATCGTGTCGACAGGGGGACGAAATGAGCAGTTCTTC. Its protein is CASSIVSTGGRNEQFF.

The chain has TRBV19 and TRBJ2-2; 9 bases fit TRBD1. This CDR3 has 15 residues. Germline V CDR1 and CDR2: LNHDA, SQIVND (reference sequence). V was clipped by 6 bases and J by 7 bases; unmatched bases: 9. The CDR3 coding sequence is TGTGCCAGTAGGGGGACAGGGATATCTTTCGGGGAGCTGTTTTTT. This translates into CASRGTGISFGELFF.

This chain uses TRBV6-5 with TRBJ2-7; 8 positions agree with TRBD1. The CDR3 contains 14 residues. The V gene's germline CDR1 is MNHEY and CDR2 SVGAGI. V trimming: 5 bases; J trimming: 3 bases; junction bases outside the gene matches: 6. CDR3 nucleotide sequence: TGTGCCAGCAGTCCCACAGGGGGAAGCTACGAGCAGTACTTC. Protein product: CASSPTGGSYEQYF.

In the case of this clone: Other nucleotide sequences in the sample specify the same CDR3. The rearrangement uses TRBV20-1 and TRBJ2-5; D is unclear. The germline V and J ends were trimmed by 0 bases and 4 bases, with 3 bases remaining between them. Looked up from germline, CDR1 is DFQATT and CDR2 is SNEGSKA (reference sequence). CDR3 length: 11 residues. CDR3 amino acids: CSARERETQYF. CDR3 DNA sequence: TGCAGTGCTAGAGAAAGAGAGACCCAGTACTTC.

The chain uses TRBV5-1 and TRBJ2-3, with 11 bases aligning to TRBD2. The length of the CDR3 is 18 residues. Germline CDR1 SGHRS, CDR2 YFSETQ. The V gene end was trimmed by 3 bases and the J gene end by 1 base; junction bases not matched to a gene: 10. CDR3 coding DNA: TGCGCCAGCAGCTCGCGACTAGCGGGACCCACCGGCACAGATACGCAGTATTTT. Encoded protein: CASSSRLAGPTGTDTQYF.

This chain joins TRBV28 and TRBJ1-4, with D unclear. Per germline, CDR1 MDHEN and CDR2 SYDVKM. This CDR3 spans 16 amino acids. The V end lost 6 bases, the J end lost 11 bases, and 25 bases lay between the germline ends. CDR3 DNA sequence: TGTGCCAGCAGCGGACGGACCACCCTTACGGAGTGGAAACTGTTTTTT. Protein product: CASSGRTTLTEWKLFF.

This chain joins TRBV4-1 and TRBJ2-7; D is unclear. Germline CDR1 is MGHRA and CDR2 is YSYEKL. CDR3 size: 16 residues. V lost 2 bases and J lost 3, with 17 bases in between. This CDR3 is CASSQTPGQLVYEQYF. As DNA, the CDR3 is TGCGCCAGCAGCCAAACCCCGGGCCAATTGGTCTACGAGCAGTACTTC.

The J gene is TRBJ2-1, the V gene TRBV11-2; 7 nucleotides match TRBD1. This CDR3 spans 16 amino acids. Germline assignment: CDR1 SGHAT and CDR2 FQNNGV. The ends lost 5 bases at V and 5 bases at J; junction bases unmatched: 12. The CDR3 DNA reads as TGTGCCAGCAGCCTCCCGATCGGGACAGATAACAATGAGCAGTTCTTC. Protein product: CASSLPIGTDNNEQFF.

The genes are TRBV6-5 and TRBJ2-3; 7 nucleotides match TRBD2. With 7 bases clipped from V and 4 bases from J, the junction kept 5 bases outside the gene matches. CDR3 length equals 13 residues. The germline gives CDR1 MNHEY, CDR2 SVGAGI. In DNA form, the CDR3 reads TGTGCCAGCACATGGGGGGGTTCAGATACGCAGTATTTT. Translated, it gives CASTWGGSDTQYF.

This chain uses TRBV14 with TRBJ2-7, with unresolved D. Germline values: CDR1 SGHDN, CDR2 FVKESK. V was shortened by 0 bases and J by 6 bases, with 15 bases between the two germline ends. CDR3 length: 15 amino acids. CDR3 nucleotides: TGTGCCAGCAGCCAAGAAAGGACCCAGCACGGCGAGCAGTACTTC. It specifies CASSQERTQHGEQYF.

The chain joins TRBV10-1 to TRBJ2-2; D is possibly TRBD1 (7 bases). V lost 3 bases to trimming and J lost 4 bases, with 15 bases between them. The CDR3 runs to 16 residues. Germline CDR1 WNHNN, CDR2 SYGVQD (reference sequence). The CDR3, as DNA: TGCGCCAGCAGTGAACGGAGGGGGCAGGGCACCGGGGAGCTGTTTTTT. It codes for CASSERRGQGTGELFF.

V gene TRBV11-1 combines with J gene TRBJ2-7, with D possibly being TRBD1 (6 bases). The V and J ends lost 5 bases and 0 bases respectively, with 17 bases between them. Germline V gene sequence: CDR1 SGHAT, CDR2 FQDESV (reference sequence). This CDR3 has 16 residues. Here the CDR3 reads CASSPNDRLVSYEQYF. In nucleotides, the CDR3 is TGTGCCAGCAGCCCAAATGACAGGCTGGTCTCCTACGAGCAGTACTTC.

The CDR3 DNA is TGCAGCGTTCAAAGATCCCAGGGACTTGACTACACCTTC. Residues: CSVQRSQGLDYTF. The chain employs TRBV29-1 and TRBJ1-2; tentative D call: TRBD1 (5 bases). CDR3 length: 13 amino acids. From germline, CDR1 is SQVTM and CDR2 ANQGSEA. The V gene lost 5 bases and the J gene lost 10 bases, with 20 bases spanning the gap.

The rearrangement links TRBV28 to TRBJ1-5; D remains ambiguous. This CDR3 region has 14 residues. Germline CDR1 reads MDHEN; CDR2 reads SYDVKM. The V end was cut by 2 bases, the J end by 7 bases, with 12 bases between. The CDR3 nucleotides read TGTGCCAGCAGTTTAAATGCGGGGAGGCAGCCCCAGCATTTT. The encoded protein is CASSLNAGRQPQHF.

The V call is TRBV6-1, the J call TRBJ1-5; no clear D. V lost 3 bases and J 0 bases, leaving 12 bases between the germline ends. The germline CDR1 and CDR2 sequences are MNHNS and SASEGT. The CDR3 is 16 amino acids. The CDR3: CASSEGLNHSNQPQHF. The CDR3 DNA reads TGTGCCAGCAGTGAGGGATTAAACCATAGCAATCAGCCCCAGCATTTT.

This CDR3 is CATSKRLAVGETQYF. For the CDR3, the DNA is TGTGCCACCAGCAAGCGACTAGCGGTGGGAGAGACCCAGTACTTC. The V gene is TRBV15, the J gene TRBJ2-5; 9 bases are a match to TRBD2. The CDR3 runs to 15 residues. Per the germline V gene, CDR1 is LNHNV and CDR2 is YYDKDF (reference sequence). The ends lost 4 bases at V and 4 bases at J; junction bases unmatched: 7.

This chain joins TRBV6-1 and TRBJ2-7; 10 bases are shared with TRBD1. This CDR3 has 13 residues. Germline values: CDR1 MNHNS, CDR2 SASEGT. Unmatched junction bases numbered 7, after V lost 10 bases and J lost 4 bases. The CDR3 loop reads CATRQGAGYEQYF. The CDR3 DNA reads as TGTGCCACTAGACAGGGGGCAGGGTACGAGCAGTACTTC.